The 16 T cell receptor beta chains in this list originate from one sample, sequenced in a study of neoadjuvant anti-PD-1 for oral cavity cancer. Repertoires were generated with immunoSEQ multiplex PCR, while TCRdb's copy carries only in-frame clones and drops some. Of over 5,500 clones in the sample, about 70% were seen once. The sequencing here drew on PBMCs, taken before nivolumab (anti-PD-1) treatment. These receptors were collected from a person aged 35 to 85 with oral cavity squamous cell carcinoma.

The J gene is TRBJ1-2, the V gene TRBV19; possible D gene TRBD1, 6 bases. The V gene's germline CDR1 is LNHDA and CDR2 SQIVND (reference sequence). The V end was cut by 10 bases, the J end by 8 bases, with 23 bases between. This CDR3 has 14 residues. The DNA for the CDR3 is TGTGCCACCGAAGTAACTGGTCGGGACACAGGCTACACCTTC. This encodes CATEVTGRDTGYTF.

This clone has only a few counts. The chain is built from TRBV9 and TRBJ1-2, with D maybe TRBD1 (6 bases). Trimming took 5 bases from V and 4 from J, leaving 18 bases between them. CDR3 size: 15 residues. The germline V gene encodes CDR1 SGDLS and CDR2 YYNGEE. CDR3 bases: TGTGCCAGCAGTATGAGGGGGGGCAGTGCCTATGGCTACACCTTC. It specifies CASSMRGGSAYGYTF.

CDR3 coding DNA: TGCGCCAGCAGCGGCGGACAGTCGAGCTCCTACGAGCAGTACTTC. Its translation: CASSGGQSSSYEQYF. This chain uses TRBV5-1 with TRBJ2-7; D is possibly TRBD1 (6 bases). This CDR3 comprises 15 residues. Trimming pared 4 bases from V and 0 bases from J, leaving 14 bases between. Looked up from germline, CDR1 is SGHRS and CDR2 is YFSETQ.

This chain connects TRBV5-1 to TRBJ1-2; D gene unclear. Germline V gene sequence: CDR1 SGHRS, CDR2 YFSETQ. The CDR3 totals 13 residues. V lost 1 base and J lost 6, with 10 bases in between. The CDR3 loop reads CASSLHGRDGYTF. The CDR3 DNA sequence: TGCGCCAGCAGCTTGCACGGGAGAGATGGCTACACCTTC. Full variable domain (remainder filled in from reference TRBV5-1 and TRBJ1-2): KAGVTQTPRYLIKTRGQQVTLSCSPISGHRSVSWYQQTPGQGLQFLFEYFSETQRNKGNFPGRFSGRQFSNSRSEMNVSTLELGDSALYLCASSLHGRDGYTFGSGTRLTVV.

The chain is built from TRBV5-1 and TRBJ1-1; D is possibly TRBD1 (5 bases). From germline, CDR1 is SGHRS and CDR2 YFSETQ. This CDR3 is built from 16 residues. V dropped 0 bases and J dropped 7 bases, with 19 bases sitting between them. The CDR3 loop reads CASSLGAGTVTGEAFF. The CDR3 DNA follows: TGCGCCAGCAGCTTGGGGGCAGGGACGGTAACGGGTGAAGCTTTCTTT.

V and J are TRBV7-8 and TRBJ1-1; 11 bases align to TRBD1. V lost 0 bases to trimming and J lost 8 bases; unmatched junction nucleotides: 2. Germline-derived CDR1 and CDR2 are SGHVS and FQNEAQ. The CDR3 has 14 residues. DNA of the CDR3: TGTGCCAGCAGCTTAGCAGGGGACAGGGGGGAAGCTTTCTTT. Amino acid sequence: CASSLAGDRGEAFF.

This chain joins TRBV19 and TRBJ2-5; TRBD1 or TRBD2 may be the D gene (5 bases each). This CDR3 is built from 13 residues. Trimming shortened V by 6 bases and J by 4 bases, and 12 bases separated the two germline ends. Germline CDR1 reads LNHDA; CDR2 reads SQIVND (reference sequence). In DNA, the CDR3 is TGTGCCAGTAGCCCAGGGACGGGAGAGACCCAGTACTTC. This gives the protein CASSPGTGETQYF.

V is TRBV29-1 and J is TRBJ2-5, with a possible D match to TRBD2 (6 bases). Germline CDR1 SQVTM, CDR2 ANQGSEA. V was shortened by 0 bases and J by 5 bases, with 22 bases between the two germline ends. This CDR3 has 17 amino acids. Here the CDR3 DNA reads TGCAGCGTTGAAGATTGGGGATGGGGGGAGTATGTGGAGACCCAGTACTTC. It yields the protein CSVEDWGWGEYVETQYF.

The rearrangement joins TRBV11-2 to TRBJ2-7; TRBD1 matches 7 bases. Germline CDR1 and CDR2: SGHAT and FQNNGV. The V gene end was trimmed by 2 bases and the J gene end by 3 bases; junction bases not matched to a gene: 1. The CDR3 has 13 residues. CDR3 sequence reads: CASSLRQGYEQYF. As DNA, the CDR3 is TGTGCCAGCAGCTTACGACAGGGCTACGAGCAGTACTTC.

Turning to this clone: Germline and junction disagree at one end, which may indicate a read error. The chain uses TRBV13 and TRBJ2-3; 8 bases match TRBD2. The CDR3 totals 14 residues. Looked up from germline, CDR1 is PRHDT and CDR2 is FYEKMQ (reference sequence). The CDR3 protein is CASNLAGSTDTQYF. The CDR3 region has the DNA TGTGCCAGCAACTTAGCGGGAAGCACAGATACGCAGTATTTT.

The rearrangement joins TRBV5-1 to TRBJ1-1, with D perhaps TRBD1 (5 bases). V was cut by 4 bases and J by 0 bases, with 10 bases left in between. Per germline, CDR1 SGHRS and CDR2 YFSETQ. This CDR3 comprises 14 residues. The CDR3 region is CASSLTALNTEAFF. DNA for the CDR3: TGCGCCAGCAGCCTGACAGCTTTGAACACTGAAGCTTTCTTT.

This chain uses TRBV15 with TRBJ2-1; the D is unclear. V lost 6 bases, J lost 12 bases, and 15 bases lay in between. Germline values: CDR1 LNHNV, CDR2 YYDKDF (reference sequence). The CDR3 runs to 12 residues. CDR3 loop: CATSTDGFVQFF. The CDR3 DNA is TGTGCCACCAGTACGGACGGGTTCGTGCAGTTCTTC.

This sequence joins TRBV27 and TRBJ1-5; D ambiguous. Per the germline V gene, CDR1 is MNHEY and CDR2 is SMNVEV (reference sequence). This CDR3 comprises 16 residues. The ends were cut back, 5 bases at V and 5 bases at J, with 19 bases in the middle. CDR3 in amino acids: CASSPIGIRGDQPQHF. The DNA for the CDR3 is TGTGCCAGCAGTCCAATAGGGATCCGTGGGGATCAGCCCCAGCATTTT.

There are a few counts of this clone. The DNA for the CDR3 is TGTGCCTGGAGCGGGGGCTCGGATAATTCACCCCTCCACTTT. Translating it yields CAWSGGSDNSPLHF. The chain is built from TRBV30 and TRBJ1-6, with a weak D call TRBD1 (6 bases). V was pared by 3 bases and J by 5 bases, with 11 bases between. The CDR3 runs 14 residues. Germline loops: CDR1 GTSNPN, CDR2 SVGIG (reference sequence).

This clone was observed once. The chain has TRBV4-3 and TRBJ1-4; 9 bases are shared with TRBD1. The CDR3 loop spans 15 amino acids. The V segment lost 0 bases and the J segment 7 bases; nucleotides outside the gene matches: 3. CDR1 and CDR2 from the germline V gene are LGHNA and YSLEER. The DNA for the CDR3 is TGCGCCAGCAGCCAAGACGGGACAGGGTTTGAAAAACTGTTTTTT. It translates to CASSQDGTGFEKLFF.

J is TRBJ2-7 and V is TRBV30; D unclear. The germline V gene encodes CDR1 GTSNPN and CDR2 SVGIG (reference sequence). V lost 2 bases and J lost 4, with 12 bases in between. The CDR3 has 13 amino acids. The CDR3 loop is CAWSLSETYEQYF. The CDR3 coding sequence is TGTGCCTGGAGTTTGTCAGAGACTTACGAGCAGTACTTC.